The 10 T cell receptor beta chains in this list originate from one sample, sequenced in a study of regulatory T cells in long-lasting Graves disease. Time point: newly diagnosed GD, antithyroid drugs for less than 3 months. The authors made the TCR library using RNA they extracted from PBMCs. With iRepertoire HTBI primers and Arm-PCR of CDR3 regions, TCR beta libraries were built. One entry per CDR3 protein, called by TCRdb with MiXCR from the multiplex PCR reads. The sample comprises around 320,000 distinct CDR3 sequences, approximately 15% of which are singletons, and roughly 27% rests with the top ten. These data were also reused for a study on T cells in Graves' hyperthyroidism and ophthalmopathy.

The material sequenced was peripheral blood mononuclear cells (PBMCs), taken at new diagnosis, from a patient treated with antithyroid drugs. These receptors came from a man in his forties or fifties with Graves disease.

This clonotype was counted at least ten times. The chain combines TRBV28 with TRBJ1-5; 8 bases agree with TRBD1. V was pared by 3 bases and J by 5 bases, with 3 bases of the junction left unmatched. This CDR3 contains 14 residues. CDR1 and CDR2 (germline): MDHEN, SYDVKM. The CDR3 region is CASSFSDRDQPQHF. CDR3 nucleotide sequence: TGTGCCAGCAGTTTTTCGGACAGGGATCAGCCCCAGCATTTT.

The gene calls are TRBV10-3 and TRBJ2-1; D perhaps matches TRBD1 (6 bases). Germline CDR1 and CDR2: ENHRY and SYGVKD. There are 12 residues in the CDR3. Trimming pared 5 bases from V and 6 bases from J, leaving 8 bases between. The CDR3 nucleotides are TGTGCCATCAGTAGGACAGTCAATGAGCAGTTCTTC. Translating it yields CAISRTVNEQFF.

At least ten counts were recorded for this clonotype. The CDR3 DNA reads as TGCAGTGCTAGGACTAGCGGGGGGATGAATGAGCAGTTCTTC. Encoded protein: CSARTSGGMNEQFF. V usage is TRBV20-1 and J usage is TRBJ2-1; 13 bases align to TRBD2. This CDR3 comprises 14 residues. Germline V CDR1 and CDR2: DFQATT, SNEGSKA (reference sequence). V shed 3 bases and J 7 bases; nucleotides not matched to a gene: 3.

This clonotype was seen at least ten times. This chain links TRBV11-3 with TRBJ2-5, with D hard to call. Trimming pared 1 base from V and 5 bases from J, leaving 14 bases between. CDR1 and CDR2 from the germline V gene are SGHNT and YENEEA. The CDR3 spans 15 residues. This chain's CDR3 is CASSLGYSGRETQYF. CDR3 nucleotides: TGTGCCAGCAGCTTAGGGTACTCCGGCCGTGAGACCCAGTACTTC.

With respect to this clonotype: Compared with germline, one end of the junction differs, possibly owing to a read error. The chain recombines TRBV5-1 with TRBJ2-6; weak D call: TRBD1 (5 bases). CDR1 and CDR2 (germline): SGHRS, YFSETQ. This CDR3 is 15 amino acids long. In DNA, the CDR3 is TGCGCCAGCAGCTTGAGCAGAACTGGGGCCAGCGTCCTGACTTTC. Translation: CASSLSRTGASVLTF.

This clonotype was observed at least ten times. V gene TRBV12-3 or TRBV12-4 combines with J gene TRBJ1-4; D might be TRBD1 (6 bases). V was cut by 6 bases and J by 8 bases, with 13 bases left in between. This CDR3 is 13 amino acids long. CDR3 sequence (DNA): TGTGCCAGCAGCAACTACAGGGCCGAAAAACTGTTTTTT. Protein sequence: CASSNYRAEKLFF.

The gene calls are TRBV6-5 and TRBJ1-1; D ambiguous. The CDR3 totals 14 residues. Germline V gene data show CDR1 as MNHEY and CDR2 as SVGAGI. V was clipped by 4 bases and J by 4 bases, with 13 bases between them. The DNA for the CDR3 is TGTGCCAGCAGTTTCTCGATGGAGGGCACTGAAGCTTTCTTT. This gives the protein CASSFSMEGTEAFF.

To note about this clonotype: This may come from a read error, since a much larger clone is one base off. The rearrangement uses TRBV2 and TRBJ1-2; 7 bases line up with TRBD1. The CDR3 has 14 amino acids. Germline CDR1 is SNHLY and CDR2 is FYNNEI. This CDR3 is CASQTTGKSYGYAF. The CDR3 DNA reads TGTGCCAGTCAAACGACAGGGAAGTCCTATGGCTACGCCTTC.

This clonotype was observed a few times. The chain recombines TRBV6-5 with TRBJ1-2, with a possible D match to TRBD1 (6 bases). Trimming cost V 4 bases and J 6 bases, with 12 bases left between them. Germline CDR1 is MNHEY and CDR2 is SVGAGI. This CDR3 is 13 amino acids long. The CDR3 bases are TGTGCCAGCAGTTTGACAGGCTCAGATGGCTACACCTTC. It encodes CASSLTGSDGYTF.

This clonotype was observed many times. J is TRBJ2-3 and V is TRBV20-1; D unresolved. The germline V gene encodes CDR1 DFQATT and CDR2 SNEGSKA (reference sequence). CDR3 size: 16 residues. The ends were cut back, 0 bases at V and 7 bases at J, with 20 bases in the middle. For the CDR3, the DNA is TGCAGTGCTAGAGATGGCAGGATGGATCTGTTGCATACGCAGTATTTT. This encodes CSARDGRMDLLHTQYF.